These 8 T cell receptor beta chains were all obtained from the same sample, sequenced in a study of blood T cell repertoires in COVID-19. Method: immunoSEQ multiplex PCR; TCRdb's copy keeps in-frame clones and lacks some. The table includes hundreds of thousands of clones, around 89% detected once. Sequencing used PBMCs or T cells enriched from blood (not recorded which). The receptors derive from a young man who had recovered from COVID-19.

J is TRBJ2-7 and V is TRBV27; D remains unclear. This CDR3 comprises 12 residues. V gave up 3 bases and J gave up 1 base, with 4 bases separating them. Germline V CDR1 and CDR2: MNHEY, SMNVEV (reference sequence). In DNA form, the CDR3 reads TGTGCCAGCAGTTTCCTTTCCTACGAGCAGTACTTC. Amino acids: CASSFLSYEQYF.

The chain has TRBV24-1 and TRBJ2-1; TRBD2 aligns across 10 bases. The junction had 12 bases not matched to a gene; V was cut back by 6 bases and J by 5 bases. The CDR3 is 17 amino acids. Germline V gives CDR1 KGHDR, CDR2 SFDVKD. CDR3 region: CATSRLTSGWSHNEQFF. Written as DNA, the CDR3 is TGTGCCACCAGTCGATTGACTAGCGGGTGGTCACACAATGAGCAGTTCTTC.

J is TRBJ2-1 and V is TRBV5-6, with D tentatively TRBD2 (5 bases). CDR3 length: 12 amino acids. Germline V gene lookup returns CDR1 SGHDT and CDR2 YYEEEE. The V gene lost 3 bases and the J gene lost 13 bases, with 14 bases spanning the gap. The CDR3 nucleotides are TGTGCCAGCAGCTCCGTCGACTATTATCAGTTCTTC. Translation gives CASSSVDYYQFF.

The V and J genes are TRBV27 and TRBJ2-2; 10 positions agree with TRBD2. The CDR3 runs to 15 residues. J lost 4 bases, V lost 4 bases, and 3 bases had no gene match. Per the germline V gene, CDR1 is MNHEY and CDR2 is SMNVEV (reference sequence). The CDR3 nucleotides are TGTGCCAGCAGTTCAACTAGCGGGATCACCGGGGAGCTGTTTTTT. Protein product: CASSSTSGITGELFF.

V usage is TRBV28 and J usage is TRBJ2-7, with a possible D match to TRBD1 (5 bases). The V end was cut by 4 bases, the J end by 6 bases, with 16 bases between. This CDR3 is 14 amino acids long. Germline lookup yields CDR1 MDHEN and CDR2 SYDVKM. For the CDR3, the DNA is TGTGCCAGCAGTTATTGGAGAACCCAGGGCGAGCAGTACTTC. This codes for CASSYWRTQGEQYF.

V gene TRBV10-3 combines with J gene TRBJ2-2, with 7 bases lining up with TRBD2. The CDR3 covers 15 residues. Germline assignment: CDR1 ENHRY and CDR2 SYGVKD. Trimming cost V 4 bases and J 2 bases; bases outside gene matches: 4. CDR3 nucleotide sequence: TGTGCCATCAGTGCGGGGGGACTCAACACCGGGGAGCTGTTTTTT. Its protein product is CAISAGGLNTGELFF.

This clone was detected only a few times. The rearrangement links TRBV9 to TRBJ1-2; 7 bases map to TRBD1. V was clipped by 0 bases and J by 7 bases; unmatched bases: 0. This CDR3 contains 12 residues. Germline values: CDR1 SGDLS, CDR2 YYNGEE. CDR3 loop: CASSVGQGGYTF. CDR3 bases: TGTGCCAGCAGCGTAGGACAGGGTGGCTACACCTTC. Supplemented by reference TRBV9 and TRBJ1-2, the full variable domain reads DSGVTQTPKHLITATGQRVTLRCSPRSGDLSVYWYQQSLDQGLQFLIQYYNGEERAKGNILERFSAQQFPDLHSELNLSSLELGDSALYFCASSVGQGGYTFGSGTRLTVV.

The chain is built from TRBV4-1 and TRBJ2-1; 8 nucleotides match TRBD2. CDR1 and CDR2 (germline): MGHRA, YSYEKL. Unmatched junction bases numbered 23, after V lost 4 bases and J lost 9 bases. CDR3 length equals 19 residues. The CDR3 DNA reads TGCGCCAGCAGCCGAGGACTTCTGGCCGGGGGGGTTCGGTTGGGTGAGCAGTTCTTC. Translating gives CASSRGLLAGGVRLGEQFF.